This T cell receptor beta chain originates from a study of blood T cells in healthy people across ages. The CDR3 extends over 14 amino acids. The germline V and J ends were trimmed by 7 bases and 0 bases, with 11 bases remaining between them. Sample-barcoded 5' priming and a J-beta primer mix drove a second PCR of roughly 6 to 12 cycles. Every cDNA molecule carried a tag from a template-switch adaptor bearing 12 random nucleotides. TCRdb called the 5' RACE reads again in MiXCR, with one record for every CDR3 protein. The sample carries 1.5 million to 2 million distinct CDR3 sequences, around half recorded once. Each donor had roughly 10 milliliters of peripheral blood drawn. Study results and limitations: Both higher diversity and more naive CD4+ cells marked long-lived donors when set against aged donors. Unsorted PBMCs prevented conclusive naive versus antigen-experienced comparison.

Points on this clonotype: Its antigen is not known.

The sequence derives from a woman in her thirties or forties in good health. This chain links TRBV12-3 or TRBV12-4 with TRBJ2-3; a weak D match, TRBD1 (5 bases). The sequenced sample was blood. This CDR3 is CASTLRESTDTQYF. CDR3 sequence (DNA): TGTGCCAGCACCCTCAGGGAAAGCACAGATACGCAGTATTTT.